This T cell receptor (beta chain) is drawn from a study of beta chain features in type 1 diabetes. Study information: Examination spanned 90 million to 140 million sorted cells from all samples.

The isolated RNA, all of it, was reverse transcribed, so expressed TCRB transcripts were what got sequenced. Only in-frame clones appear in the TCRdb table, and some are missing; sequencing was by immunoSEQ multiplex PCR. The table records approximately 250,000 clones, roughly a quarter of them present only once. Trimming shortened V by 3 bases and J by 3 bases, and 8 bases separated the two germline ends. The CDR3 is 13 residues long. From germline, CDR1 is SEHNR and CDR2 FQNEAQ (reference sequence). Study-wide results and limits: People with Type 1 diabetes carried modestly yet significantly shorter TCRB CDR3s in all four CD4+ subsets. More deletions and fewer insertions at VDJ junctions were seen in type 1 diabetes patients. Resolution of whether HLA type affects TCRB rearrangement was not achieved here.

This clone appeared a few times. Its antigen is not identified. Sort purity for all populations was recorded as exceeding 98%. The clonotype comes from a woman under 40 with type 1 diabetes. The chain links TRBV7-9 to TRBJ2-5; D is perhaps TRBD2 (6 bases). The source material was naive CD4+ T cells from blood. CDR3 DNA sequence: TGTGCCAGCAGCTTCGGCGGGAAAGAGACCCAGTACTTC. Amino acids: CASSFGGKETQYF.